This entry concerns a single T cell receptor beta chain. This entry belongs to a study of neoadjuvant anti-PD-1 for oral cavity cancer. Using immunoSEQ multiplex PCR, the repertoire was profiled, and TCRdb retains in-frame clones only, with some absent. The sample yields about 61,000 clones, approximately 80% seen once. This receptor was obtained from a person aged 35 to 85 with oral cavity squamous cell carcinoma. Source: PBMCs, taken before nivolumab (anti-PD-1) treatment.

CDR3 bases: TGTGCCAGCAGCAGGGGGACTAGCGGGGGAAGGGAAGAGACCCAGTACTTC. Translation gives CASSRGTSGGREETQYF. This chain uses TRBV5-4 with TRBJ2-5; 14 nucleotides align to TRBD2. V shed 4 bases, J shed 3 bases, and the junction held 8 bases outside the gene matches. The length of the CDR3 is 17 residues. The V gene's germline CDR1 is SGHNT and CDR2 YYREEE (reference sequence).